This T cell receptor (beta chain) derives from a study of cytomegalovirus exposure and HLA in healthy donors. CDR1 LNHDA and CDR2 SQIVND come from the germline V gene (reference sequence). The V end was cut by 0 bases, the J end by 4 bases, with 6 bases between. The CDR3 contains 13 residues. Comments on this clone: The identical CDR3 is also encoded by other nucleotide sequences in the sample.

PCR involved 60 Vbeta and 13 Jbeta primers. Method: immunoSEQ multiplex PCR; TCRdb's copy keeps in-frame clones and lacks some. Of about 130,000 clones listed, approximately 70% were seen once; the top ten hold under 2.5%. The sample consisted of PBMCs. The V and J genes are TRBV19 and TRBJ1-1, with D tentatively TRBD1 (6 bases). The TCR sequence derives from a woman in her sixties or seventies in good health and CMV-seropositive. CDR3 sequence: CASSIDRGTEAFF. The DNA of the CDR3 is TGTGCCAGTAGTATAGACAGGGGCACTGAAGCTTTCTTT.